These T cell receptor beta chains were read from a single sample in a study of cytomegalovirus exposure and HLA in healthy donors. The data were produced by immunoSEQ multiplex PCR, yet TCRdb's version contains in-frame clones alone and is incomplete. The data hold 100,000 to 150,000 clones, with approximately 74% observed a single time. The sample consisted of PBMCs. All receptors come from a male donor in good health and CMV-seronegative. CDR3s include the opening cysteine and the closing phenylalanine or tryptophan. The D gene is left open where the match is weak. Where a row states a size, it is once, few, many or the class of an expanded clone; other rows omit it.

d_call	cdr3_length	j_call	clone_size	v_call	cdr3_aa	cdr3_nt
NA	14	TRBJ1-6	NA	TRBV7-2	CASSQRQASSPLHF	TGTGCCAGCAGCCAAAGACAGGCCAGTTCACCCCTCCACTTT
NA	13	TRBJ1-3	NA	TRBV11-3	CASSRNSGNTIYF	TGTGCCAGCAGCCGTAACTCTGGAAACACCATATATTTT
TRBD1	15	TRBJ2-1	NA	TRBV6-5	CASSYGQGRVNEQFF	TGTGCCAGCAGTTACGGACAGGGGAGGGTCAATGAGCAGTTCTTC
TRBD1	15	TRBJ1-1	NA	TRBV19	CASSLLGTGNTEAFF	TGTGCCAGTAGTCTACTTGGGACAGGGAACACTGAAGCTTTCTTT
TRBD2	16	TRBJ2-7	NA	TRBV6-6	CASSSWGGSYSYEQYF	TGTGCCAGCAGTTCCTGGGGGGGGAGCTACTCCTACGAGCAGTACTTC
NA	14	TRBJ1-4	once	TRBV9	CASNVRGANEKLFF	TGTGCCAGCAACGTCCGGGGGGCTAATGAAAAACTGTTTTTT
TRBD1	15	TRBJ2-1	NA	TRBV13	CASSLGDRVSNEQFF	TGTGCCAGCAGTCTTGGGGACAGGGTGTCCAATGAGCAGTTCTTC
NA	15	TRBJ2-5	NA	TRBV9	CASSVVFFLRETQYF	TGTGCCAGCAGCGTAGTTTTTTTCTTGCGAGAGACCCAGTACTTC
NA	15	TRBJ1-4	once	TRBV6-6	CASSYVGALGEKLFF	TGTGCCAGCAGTTACGTGGGGGCGTTGGGAGAAAAACTGTTTTTT
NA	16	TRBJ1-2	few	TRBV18	CASSPPMVSENYGYTF	TGTGCCAGCTCACCACCCATGGTGTCAGAAAACTATGGCTACACCTTC
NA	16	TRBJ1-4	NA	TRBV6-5	CASSYSSAAANEKLFF	TGTGCCAGCAGTTACTCGAGCGCGGCCGCTAATGAAAAACTGTTTTTT
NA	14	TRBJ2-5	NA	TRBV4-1	CASSRGLQTREQYF	TGCGCCAGCAGCCGAGGGCTCCAAACACGAGAGCAGTACTTC
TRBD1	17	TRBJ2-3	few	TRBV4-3	CASSLSAGTGVGDTQYF	TGCGCCAGCAGCCTCAGTGCGGGGACAGGGGTTGGCGATACGCAGTATTTT
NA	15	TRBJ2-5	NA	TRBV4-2	CASSQDIGGSETQYF	TGTGCCAGCAGCCAAGATATTGGGGGGAGTGAGACCCAGTACTTC
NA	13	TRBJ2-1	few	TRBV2	CASGAITPSEQFF	TGTGCCAGTGGGGCCATCACACCCAGTGAGCAGTTCTTC
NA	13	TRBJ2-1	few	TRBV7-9	CASSASPYNEQFF	TGTGCCAGCAGCGCTAGTCCCTACAATGAGCAGTTCTTC
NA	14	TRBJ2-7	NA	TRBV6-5	CASSYSKGAGEQYF	TGTGCCAGCAGTTACTCGAAGGGGGCGGGGGAGCAGTACTTC
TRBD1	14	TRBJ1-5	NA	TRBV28	CASSPGGSLEPQHF	TGTGCCAGCAGTCCAGGGGGCTCCTTGGAGCCCCAGCATTTT
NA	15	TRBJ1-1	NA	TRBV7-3	CASSLLGARNTEAFF	TGTGCCAGCAGCTTATTGGGGGCGCGTAACACTGAAGCTTTCTTT
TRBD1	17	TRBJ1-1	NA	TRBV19	CASSRRGGQLKNTEAFF	TGTGCCAGTAGTCGTCGGGGGGGACAGCTTAAGAACACTGAAGCTTTCTTT
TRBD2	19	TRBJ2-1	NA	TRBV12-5	CASGLHRDEGLAGIVEQFF	TGTGCTAGTGGTTTGCACCGGGACGAGGGACTAGCGGGAATTGTAGAGCAGTTCTTC
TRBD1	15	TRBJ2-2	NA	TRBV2	CASTVGTGGVGELFF	TGTGCCAGCACGGTCGGGACAGGGGGTGTCGGGGAGCTGTTTTTT
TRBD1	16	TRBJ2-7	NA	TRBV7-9	CSSSHAAETGEFGQYF	TGTTCCAGCAGCCACGCCGCTGAGACAGGGGAGTTTGGGCAGTACTTC
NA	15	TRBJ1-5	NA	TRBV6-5	CASMTSAGGNQPQHF	TGTGCCAGCATGACTTCAGCCGGGGGCAATCAGCCCCAGCATTTT
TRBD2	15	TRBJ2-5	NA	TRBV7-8	CASSPDPGRQETQYF	TGTGCCAGCAGCCCCGACCCCGGGAGGCAAGAGACCCAGTACTTC
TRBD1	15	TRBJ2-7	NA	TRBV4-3	CASSQGLGQTYEQYF	TGCGCCAGCAGCCAAGGCCTGGGACAGACCTACGAGCAGTACTTC
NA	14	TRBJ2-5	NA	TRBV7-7	CASSPRGASETQYF	TGTGCTAGCAGCCCCCGGGGGGCATCGGAGACCCAGTACTTC
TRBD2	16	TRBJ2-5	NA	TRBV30	CAWSAPGGRVEETQYF	TGTGCCTGGAGCGCCCCGGGCGGGAGGGTAGAAGAGACCCAGTACTTC
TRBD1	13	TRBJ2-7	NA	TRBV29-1	CSVTGGSLIEQYF	TGCAGCGTGACAGGGGGCTCGCTCATCGAGCAGTACTTC
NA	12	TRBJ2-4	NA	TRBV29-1	CSVSLNQNIQYF	TGCAGCGTTAGCCTCAACCAAAACATTCAGTACTTC
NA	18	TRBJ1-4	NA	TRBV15	CATSRDERLGLTNEKLFF	TGTGCCACCAGCAGAGATGAGCGTTTGGGTTTAACTAATGAAAAACTGTTTTTT
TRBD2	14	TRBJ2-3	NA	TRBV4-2	CASRLAGGSDTQYF	TGTGCCAGCAGACTAGCGGGAGGGTCAGATACGCAGTATTTT
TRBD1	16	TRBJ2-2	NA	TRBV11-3	CASSLADRGYTGELFF	TGTGCCAGCAGCTTAGCCGACAGGGGTTACACCGGGGAGCTGTTTTTT
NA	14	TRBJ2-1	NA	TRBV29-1	CSVEGQGGNNEQFF	TGCAGCGTTGAGGGGCAGGGTGGCAACAATGAGCAGTTCTTC
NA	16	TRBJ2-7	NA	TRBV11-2	CASSLRWGGGADEQYF	TGTGCCAGCAGCTTAAGGTGGGGAGGGGGGGCCGACGAGCAGTACTTC
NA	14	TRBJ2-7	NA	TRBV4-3	CASSPGEGEYEQYF	TGCGCCAGCAGCCCAGGCGAGGGGGAATACGAGCAGTACTTC
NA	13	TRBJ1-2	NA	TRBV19	CASSIDQRGGYTF	TGTGCCAGTAGTATAGATCAACGAGGAGGCTACACCTTC
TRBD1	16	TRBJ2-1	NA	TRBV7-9	CASSLTGQPAYNEQFF	TGTGCCAGCAGCCTAACGGGACAGCCGGCCTACAATGAGCAGTTCTTC
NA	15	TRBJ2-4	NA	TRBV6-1	CASSEISTAKNIQYF	TGTGCCAGCAGTGAAATTAGCACGGCCAAAAACATTCAGTACTTC
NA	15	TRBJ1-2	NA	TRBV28	CASSSPGDGLGGYTF	TGTGCCAGCAGTTCACCAGGGGATGGGCTGGGGGGCTACACCTTC
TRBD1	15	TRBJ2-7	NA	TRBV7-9	CASSPGGWSSYEQYF	TGTGCCAGCAGCCCAGGGGGCTGGAGCTCCTACGAGCAGTACTTC
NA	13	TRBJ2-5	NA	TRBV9	CASSVASQETQYF	TGTGCCAGCAGCGTAGCCTCGCAAGAGACCCAGTACTTC